Included here is one TCR beta chain sequence, with context. Germline CDR1 is KGHSH and CDR2 is LQKENI. CDR3 length equals 16 residues. With 3 bases clipped from V and 1 base from J, the junction kept 9 bases outside the gene matches. In TCRdb, the RT-PCR reads were re-called with MiXCR into one record per CDR3 protein. The sample shows approximately 720,000 distinct CDR3 sequences, about 14% of them seen only once. This chain joins TRBV18 and TRBJ2-7, with TRBD1 identical over 7 bases. Sequencing input: memory CD4+ T cells from blood. This receptor was taken from a female donor in good health, serving as a healthy control. This chain's CDR3 is CASSPFIRDRSYEQYF. DNA of the CDR3: TGTGCCAGCTCACCGTTCATCAGGGACAGATCCTACGAGCAGTACTTC.